Sequencing of this TCR beta chain was carried out in a study of beta chain features in type 1 diabetes. Findings and limits, study-wide: Researchers reported that naive, central memory and Treg TCRB repertoires appeared more similar in patients than in healthy donors. The VDJ junctions of type 1 diabetes patients carried fewer insertions and more deletions.

With respect to this clone: Its antigen is still unknown. Germline is not matched at one junction end, which may reflect a read error.

The CDR3 is 20 residues long. CDR1 and CDR2 (germline): SSHAT, FNYEAQ (reference sequence). The entirety of the isolated RNA underwent reverse transcription, so expressed TCRB transcripts were sequenced. Each sample of naive, central memory or regulatory T cells had, on average, roughly 3.5 million reads. Libraries were prepared by immunoSEQ multiplex PCR; TCRdb keeps only in-frame clonotypes and omits some of them. Of roughly 300,000 clones in the sample, around 8% are singletons; the top ten hold under 0.5%. Source material: central memory CD4+ T cells from blood. V gene TRBV7-7 combines with J gene TRBJ2-7; 9 bases line up with TRBD2. This TCR derives from a young woman in good health. CDR3 nucleotide sequence: TGTGCTAGCAGCTTAACGCCCGGCAGCTCGACCGCGGGAGGGCCCCACGAGCAGTACTTC. Residues: CASSLTPGSSTAGGPHEQYF.